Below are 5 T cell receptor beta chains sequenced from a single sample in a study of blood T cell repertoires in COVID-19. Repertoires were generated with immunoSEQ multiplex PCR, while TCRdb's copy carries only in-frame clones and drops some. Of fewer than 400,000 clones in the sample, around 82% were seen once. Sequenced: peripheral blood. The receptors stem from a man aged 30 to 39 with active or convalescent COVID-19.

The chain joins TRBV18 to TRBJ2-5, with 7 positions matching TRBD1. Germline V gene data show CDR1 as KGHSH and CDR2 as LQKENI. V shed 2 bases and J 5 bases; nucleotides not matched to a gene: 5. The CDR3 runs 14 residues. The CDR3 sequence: CASSPTGAGETQYF. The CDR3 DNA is TGTGCCAGCTCACCAACAGGGGCCGGGGAGACCCAGTACTTC.

DNA for the CDR3: TGTGCCAGTAAAACGGACAGGTACTATGGCTACACCTTC. Protein: CASKTDRYYGYTF. This chain uses TRBV19 with TRBJ1-2; 7 bases line up with TRBD1. Unmatched junction bases numbered 5, after V lost 7 bases and J lost 3 bases. The CDR3 is 13 amino acids. Germline values: CDR1 LNHDA, CDR2 SQIVND (reference sequence).

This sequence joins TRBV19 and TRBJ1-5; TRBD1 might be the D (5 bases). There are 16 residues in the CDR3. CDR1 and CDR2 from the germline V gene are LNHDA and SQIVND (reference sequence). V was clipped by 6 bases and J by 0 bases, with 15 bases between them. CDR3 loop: CASRSGGAHSNQPQHF. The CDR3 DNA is TGTGCCAGTAGGAGCGGGGGAGCCCATAGCAATCAGCCCCAGCATTTT. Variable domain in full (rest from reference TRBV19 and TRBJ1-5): DGGITQSPKYLFRKEGQNVTLSCEQNLNHDAMYWYRQDPGQGLRLIYYSQIVNDFQKGDIAEGYSVSREKKESFPLTVTSAQKNPTAFYLCASRSGGAHSNQPQHFGDGTRLSIL.

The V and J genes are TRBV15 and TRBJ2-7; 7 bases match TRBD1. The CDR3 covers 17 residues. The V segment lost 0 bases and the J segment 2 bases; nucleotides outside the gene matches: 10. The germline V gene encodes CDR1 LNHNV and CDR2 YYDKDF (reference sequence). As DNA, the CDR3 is TGTGCCACCAGCAGAGATGGGAGTGACAGGGTACCCTACGAGCAGTACTTC. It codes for CATSRDGSDRVPYEQYF.

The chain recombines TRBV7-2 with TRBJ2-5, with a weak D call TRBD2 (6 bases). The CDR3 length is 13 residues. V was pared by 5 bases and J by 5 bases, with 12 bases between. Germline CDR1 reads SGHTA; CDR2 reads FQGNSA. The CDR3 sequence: CASSQVRGETQYF. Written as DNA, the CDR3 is TGTGCCAGCAGCCAGGTCCGGGGGGAGACCCAGTACTTC.